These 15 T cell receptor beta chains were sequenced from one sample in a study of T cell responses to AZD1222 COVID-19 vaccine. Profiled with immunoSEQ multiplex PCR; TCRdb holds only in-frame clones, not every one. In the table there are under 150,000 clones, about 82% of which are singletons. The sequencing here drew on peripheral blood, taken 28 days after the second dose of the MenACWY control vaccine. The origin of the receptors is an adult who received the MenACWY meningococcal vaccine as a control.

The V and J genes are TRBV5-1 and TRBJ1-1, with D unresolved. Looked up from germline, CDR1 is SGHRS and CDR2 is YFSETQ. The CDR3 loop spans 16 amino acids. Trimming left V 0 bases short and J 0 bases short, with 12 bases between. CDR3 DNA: TGCGCCAGCAGCTTGGGTCTCGGCGGACTGAACACTGAAGCTTTCTTT. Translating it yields CASSLGLGGLNTEAFF.

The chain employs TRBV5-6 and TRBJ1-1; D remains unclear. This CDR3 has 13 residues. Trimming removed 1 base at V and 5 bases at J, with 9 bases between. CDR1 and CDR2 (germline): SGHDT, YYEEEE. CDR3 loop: CASSLPTGTEAFF. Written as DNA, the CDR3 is TGTGCCAGCAGCTTGCCCACCGGGACTGAAGCTTTCTTT.

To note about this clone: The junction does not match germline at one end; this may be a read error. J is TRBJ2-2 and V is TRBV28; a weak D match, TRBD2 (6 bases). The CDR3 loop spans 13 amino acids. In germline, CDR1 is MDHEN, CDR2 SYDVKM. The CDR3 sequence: CASSVPNTGGLFF. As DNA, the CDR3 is TGTGCCAGCAGTGTACCGAACACCGGGGGGCTGTTTTTT.

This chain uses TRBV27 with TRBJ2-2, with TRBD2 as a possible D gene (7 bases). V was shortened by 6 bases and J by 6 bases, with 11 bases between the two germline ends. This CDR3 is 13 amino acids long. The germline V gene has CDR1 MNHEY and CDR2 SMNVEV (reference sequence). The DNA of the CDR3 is TGTGCCAGCAGCTGGGGGGGGCCCGGGGAGCTGTTTTTT. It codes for CASSWGGPGELFF.

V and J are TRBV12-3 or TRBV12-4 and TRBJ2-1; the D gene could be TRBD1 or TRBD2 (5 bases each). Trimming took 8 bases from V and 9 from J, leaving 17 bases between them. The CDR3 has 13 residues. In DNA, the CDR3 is TGTGCCAGCTCCGCATCGGGACGCGGTGAGCAGTTCTTC. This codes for CASSASGRGEQFF.

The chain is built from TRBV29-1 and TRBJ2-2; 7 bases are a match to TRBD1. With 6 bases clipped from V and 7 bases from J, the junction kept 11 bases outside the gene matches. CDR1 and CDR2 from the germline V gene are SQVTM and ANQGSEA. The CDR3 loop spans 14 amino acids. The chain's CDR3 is CSVYDRVKGGELFF. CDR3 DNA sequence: TGCAGCGTCTATGACAGGGTTAAGGGCGGGGAGCTGTTTTTT.

CDR3 in amino acids: CASTQGDTGELFF. CDR3 in DNA: TGTGCCAGCACCCAAGGGGACACCGGGGAGCTGTTTTTT. The chain carries TRBV2 and TRBJ2-2; D might be TRBD1 (5 bases). V was clipped by 7 bases and J by 3 bases, with 9 bases between them. There are 13 residues in the CDR3. Germline V CDR1 and CDR2: SNHLY, FYNNEI. Together with reference TRBV2 and TRBJ2-2, the CDR3 gives the full variable domain: EPEVTQTPSHQVTQMGQEVILRCVPISNHLYFYWYRQILGQKVEFLVSFYNNEISEKSEIFDDQFSVERPDGSNFTLKIRSTKLEDSAMYFCASTQGDTGELFFGEGSRLTVL.

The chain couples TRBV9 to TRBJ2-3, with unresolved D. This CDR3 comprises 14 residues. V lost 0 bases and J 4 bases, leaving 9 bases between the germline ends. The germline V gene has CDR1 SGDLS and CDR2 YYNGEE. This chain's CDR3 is CASSVGIEADTQYF. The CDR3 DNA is TGTGCCAGCAGCGTAGGGATAGAGGCAGATACGCAGTATTTT.

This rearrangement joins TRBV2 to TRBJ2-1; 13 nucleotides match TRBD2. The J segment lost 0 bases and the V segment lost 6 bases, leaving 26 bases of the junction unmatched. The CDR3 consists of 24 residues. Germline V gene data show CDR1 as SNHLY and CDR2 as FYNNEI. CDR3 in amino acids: CASRLRSGTSGVGSVGSSYNEQFF. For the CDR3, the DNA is TGTGCCAGCAGATTGAGGTCCGGGACTAGCGGGGTAGGCTCTGTTGGAAGCTCCTACAATGAGCAGTTCTTC.

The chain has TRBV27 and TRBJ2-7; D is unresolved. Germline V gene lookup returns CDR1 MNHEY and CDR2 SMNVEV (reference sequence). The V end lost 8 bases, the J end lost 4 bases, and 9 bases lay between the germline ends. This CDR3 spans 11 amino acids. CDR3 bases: TGTGCCAGCGTGTTTGGGTACGAGCAGTACTTC. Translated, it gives CASVFGYEQYF.

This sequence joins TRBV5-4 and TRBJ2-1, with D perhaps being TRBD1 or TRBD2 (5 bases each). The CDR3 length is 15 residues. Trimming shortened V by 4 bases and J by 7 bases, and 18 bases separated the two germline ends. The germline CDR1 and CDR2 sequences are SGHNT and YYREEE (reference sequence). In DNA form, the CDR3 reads TGTGCCAGCAGCCGAGGGGCCGATTTTTCTAATGAGCAGTTCTTC. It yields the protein CASSRGADFSNEQFF.

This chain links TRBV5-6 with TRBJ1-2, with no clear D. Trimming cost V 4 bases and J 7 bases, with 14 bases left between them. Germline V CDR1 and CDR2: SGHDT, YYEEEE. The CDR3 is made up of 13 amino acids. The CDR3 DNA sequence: TGTGCCAGCAGCGATCCAGGCGTTTCTGGCTACACCTTC. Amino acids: CASSDPGVSGYTF. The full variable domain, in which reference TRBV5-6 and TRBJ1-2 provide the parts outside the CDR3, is DAGVTQSPTHLIKTRGQQVTLRCSPKSGHDTVSWYQQALGQGPQFIFQYYEEEERQRGNFPDRFSGHQFPNYSSELNVNALLLGDSALYLCASSDPGVSGYTFGSGTRLTVV.

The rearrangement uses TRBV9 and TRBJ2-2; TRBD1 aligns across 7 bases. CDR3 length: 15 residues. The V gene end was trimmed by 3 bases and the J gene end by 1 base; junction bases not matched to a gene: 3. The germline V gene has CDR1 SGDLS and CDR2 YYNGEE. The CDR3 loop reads CASSARTGNTGELFF. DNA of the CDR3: TGTGCCAGCAGCGCCAGGACAGGGAACACCGGGGAGCTGTTTTTT.

Written as DNA, the CDR3 is TGTGCCAGCAGCCTGGCCGGGACAGCGAACACTGAAGCTTTCTTT. It is translated as CASSLAGTANTEAFF. This sequence joins TRBV7-9 and TRBJ1-1; 7 bases match TRBD1. Trimming removed 5 bases from V and 1 base from J; junction bases left unmatched: 7. This CDR3 comprises 15 residues. Germline assignment: CDR1 SEHNR and CDR2 FQNEAQ (reference sequence).

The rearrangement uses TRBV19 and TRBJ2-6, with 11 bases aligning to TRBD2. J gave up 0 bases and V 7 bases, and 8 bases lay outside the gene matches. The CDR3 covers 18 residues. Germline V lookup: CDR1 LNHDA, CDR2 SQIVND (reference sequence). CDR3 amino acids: CASKIAGGSLSGANVLTF. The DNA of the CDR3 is TGTGCCAGTAAGATAGCGGGAGGGTCCCTCTCTGGGGCCAACGTCCTGACTTTC.